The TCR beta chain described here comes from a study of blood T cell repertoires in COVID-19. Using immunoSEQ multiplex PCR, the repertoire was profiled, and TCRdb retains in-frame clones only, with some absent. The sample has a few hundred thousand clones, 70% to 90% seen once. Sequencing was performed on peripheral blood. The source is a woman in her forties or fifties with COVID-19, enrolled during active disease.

The CDR3 loop reads CAWSPTGGHQPQHF. The CDR3 DNA follows: TGTGCCTGGAGCCCGACAGGGGGGCATCAGCCCCAGCATTTT. The chain links TRBV30 to TRBJ1-5; 9 nucleotides match TRBD1. V was pared by 3 bases and J by 5 bases, with 5 bases of the junction left unmatched. The CDR3 runs to 14 residues. In germline, CDR1 is GTSNPN, CDR2 SVGIG (reference sequence).